The entry that follows covers one T cell receptor beta chain sequence. Total RNA extraction produced at least 5.5 micrograms (per sample) for the study. These data belong to a study of blood T cells in healthy people across ages. The CDR3 has 15 amino acids. In germline, CDR1 is SEHNR, CDR2 FQNEAQ (reference sequence). V shed 2 bases and J 5 bases; nucleotides not matched to a gene: 6. PCR was performed a second time for 7 to 11 cycles using a sample-barcoded 5' primer and a J-beta primer mix. TCRdb re-called the 5' RACE reads through MiXCR, storing one row per CDR3 protein. The sample yields approximately 850,000 distinct CDR3 sequences, 58% seen once.

This chain joins TRBV7-9 and TRBJ2-1, with 7 bases lining up with TRBD1. This clonotype was sampled from a man between 25 and 39 years old in good health. Sequenced sample: blood. CDR3 in amino acids: CASSLSQGFHNEQFF. In DNA, the CDR3 is TGTGCCAGCAGCTTATCACAGGGGTTTCACAATGAGCAGTTCTTC. Supplemented by reference TRBV7-9 and TRBJ2-1, the full variable domain reads DTGVSQNPRHKITKRGQNVTFRCDPISEHNRLYWYRQTLGQGPEFLTYFQNEAQLEKSRLLSDRFSAERPKGSFSTLEIQRTEQGDSAMYLCASSLSQGFHNEQFFGPGTRLTVL.